This TCR beta chain was captured in a study of T cells in women clearing cervical HPV infection. Study-wide results and caveats: Repertoire richness, not evenness, was significantly elevated in CIN3+ cases versus controls.

TCR beta CDR3 amplified by multiplex PCR from 950 to 1,500 ng genomic DNA. Assay used: immunoSEQ multiplex PCR; TCRdb lists only in-frame clones, some missing. The sample has some 40,000 clones. This CDR3 has 12 residues. Germline-derived CDR1 and CDR2 are LNHDA and SQIVND (reference sequence). V was cut by 6 bases and J by 1 base, with 7 bases left in between. Concerning this clone: No antigen is known for it. Coverage ceases 3 residues before the CDR3 finishes, and the germline J gene fills in the end.

The chain employs TRBV19 and TRBJ2-7; D unclear. The sequence was obtained from a woman aged 18-70 years with a cervical HPV16 infection that either progressed to CIN3+ or cleared (not recorded which). Sequenced: blood buffy coat. Partial CDR3 DNA: TGTGCCAGTAGAGGGCCATCCTACGAG. As protein: CASRGPSYE. The CDR3 as a whole reads CASRGPSYEQYF.